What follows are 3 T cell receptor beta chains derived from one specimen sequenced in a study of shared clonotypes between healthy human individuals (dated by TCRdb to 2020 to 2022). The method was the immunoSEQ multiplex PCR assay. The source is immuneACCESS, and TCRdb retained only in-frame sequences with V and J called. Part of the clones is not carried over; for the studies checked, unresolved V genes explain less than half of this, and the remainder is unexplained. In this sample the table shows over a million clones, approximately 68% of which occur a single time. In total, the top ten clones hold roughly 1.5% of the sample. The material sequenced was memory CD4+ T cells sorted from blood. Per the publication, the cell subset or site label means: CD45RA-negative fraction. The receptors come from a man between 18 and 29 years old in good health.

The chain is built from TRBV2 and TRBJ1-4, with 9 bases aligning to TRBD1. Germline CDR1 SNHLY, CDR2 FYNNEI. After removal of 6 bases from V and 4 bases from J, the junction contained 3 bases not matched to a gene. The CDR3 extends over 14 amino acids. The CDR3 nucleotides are TGTGCCAGCAGGGAGACAGGGGGTAATGAAAAACTGTTTTTT. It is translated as CASRETGGNEKLFF.

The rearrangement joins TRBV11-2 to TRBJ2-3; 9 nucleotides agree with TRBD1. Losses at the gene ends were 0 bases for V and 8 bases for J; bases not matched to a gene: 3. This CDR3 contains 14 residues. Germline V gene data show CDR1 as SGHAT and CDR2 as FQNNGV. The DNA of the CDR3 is TGTGCCAGCAGCTTAGAACAGGGGGCCTTTACGCAGTATTTT. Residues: CASSLEQGAFTQYF.

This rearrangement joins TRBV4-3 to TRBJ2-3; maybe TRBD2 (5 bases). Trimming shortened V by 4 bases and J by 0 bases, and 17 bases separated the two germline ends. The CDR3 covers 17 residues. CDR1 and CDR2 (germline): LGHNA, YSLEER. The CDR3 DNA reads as TGCGCCAGCAGCCTTTTGTTAATTGGGAGTAGCACAGATACGCAGTATTTT. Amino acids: CASSLLLIGSSTDTQYF.